This T cell receptor beta chain was identified in a study of cytomegalovirus exposure and HLA in healthy donors. Vbeta (60) and Jbeta (13) primers were used in the PCR. Repertoires were generated with immunoSEQ multiplex PCR, while TCRdb's copy carries only in-frame clones and drops some. This repertoire includes fewer than 200,000 clones. As regards this clone: Its target is not known.

Study results and limitations: Prior analysis indicated that the majority of TCR beta V segments exhibited productivity approximately 87% or approximately 30% of the time. Most subjects had HLA-A and HLA-B alleles reportedly predicted accurately by TCR beta sequences.

Sequenced material: PBMCs. The sequence came from an older woman in good health and CMV-seronegative.

Here the CDR3 DNA reads TGTGCCAGCAGCTTGGGCCCGGGGCCCCAGCATTTT. This gives the protein CASSLGPGPQHF. The V call is TRBV5-6, the J call TRBJ1-5; D unclear. The V gene lost 0 bases and the J gene lost 9 bases, with 7 bases spanning the gap. The CDR3 extends over 12 amino acids. The V gene's germline CDR1 is SGHDT and CDR2 YYEEEE.